The sample holds a few counts of the clone carrying this T cell receptor beta chain. What it recognizes is unknown. The entirety of the isolated RNA underwent reverse transcription, so expressed TCRB transcripts were sequenced. Sequencing was performed with immunoSEQ multiplex PCR; in TCRdb, only in-frame clones are kept and a portion is missing. This table has roughly 150,000 clones, roughly 7.1% appearing once. These data belong to a study of beta chain features in type 1 diabetes. General study findings and limits: Moderately but significantly shorter TCRB CDR3s were found in Type 1 diabetes patients in all four CD4+ subsets. Fewer junction insertions and more nucleotide deletions appeared in type 1 diabetes patients. In comparison with healthy donors, patients had naive, central memory and Treg TCRB repertoires that appeared more similar.

The length of the CDR3 is 15 residues. V lost 0 bases, J lost 6 bases, and 5 bases stayed unmatched. The germline V gene encodes CDR1 LGHNA and CDR2 YNFKEQ. The genes are TRBV4-2 and TRBJ2-3, with 8 bases identical to TRBD1. The sequence derives from a woman in her forties with type 1 diabetes. The sample taken for sequencing was central memory CD4+ T cells from blood. For the CDR3, the DNA is TGTGCCAGCAGCCAAGAACGGACAGGGTGGGATACGCAGTATTTT. It specifies CASSQERTGWDTQYF.